These 20 T cell receptor beta chains share one sample of origin, sequenced in a study of breast tumors, draining lymph nodes, adjacent tissues. Breast cancer patients provided tissue from their axillary draining lymph nodes. Each CDR3 protein is one row after TCRdb ran MiXCR on the multiplex PCR reads. The top ten hold around 4% of the sample, which has about 180,000 distinct CDR3 sequences, roughly 30% seen once. The sample was axillary lymph node tissue. These receptors were obtained from a female donor with breast cancer. Some clones in this sample may be carry-over from other donors' samples.

Only a few counts were recorded for this clonotype. In DNA, the CDR3 is TGTGCCAGCAGGCTATTGGCAGGGGCGAACACTGAAGCTTTCTTT. Translated, it gives CASRLLAGANTEAFF. The chain joins TRBV11-2 to TRBJ1-1; D perhaps matches TRBD1 (6 bases). V was trimmed by 6 bases and J by 1 base, leaving 15 bases between them. Germline loops: CDR1 SGHAT, CDR2 FQNNGV. This CDR3 is 15 amino acids long.

This clonotype was seen repeatedly, ten times or more. The genes are TRBV10-3 and TRBJ2-5; tentatively, D is TRBD2 (6 bases). This CDR3 spans 13 amino acids. Germline loops: CDR1 ENHRY, CDR2 SYGVKD. V was shortened by 7 bases and J by 2 bases, with 11 bases between the two germline ends. The CDR3 loop reads CAITATSQETQYF. The CDR3 region has the DNA TGTGCCATCACCGCGACTAGTCAAGAGACCCAGTACTTC.

A remark on this clonotype: A much larger clone lies a single base off, so this may be a read error. The chain uses TRBV20-1 and TRBJ2-1; TRBD2 is a possible D gene (5 bases). Germline V CDR1 and CDR2: DFQATT, SNEGSKA (reference sequence). CDR3 length equals 14 residues. The CDR3 spells CSARKFSARDERFF. Here the CDR3 DNA reads TGCAGTGCTAGAAAATTTAGCGCGAGGGATGAGCGGTTCTTC.

This clonotype appeared many times. J is TRBJ2-7 and V is TRBV5-1, with 9 bases that match TRBD2. V lost 0 bases to trimming and J lost 9 bases; unmatched junction nucleotides: 7. This CDR3 comprises 14 residues. The germline V gene has CDR1 SGHRS and CDR2 YFSETQ. The CDR3 here is CASSLEGSSGAQYF. CDR3 in DNA: TGCGCCAGCAGCTTGGAGGGTTCTAGCGGGGCGCAGTACTTC.

In DNA, the CDR3 is TGCAGTGCTAGAACCGCCAGAGAGACCCAGTACTTC. This translates into CSARTARETQYF. V is TRBV20-1 and J is TRBJ2-5; D not resolved. V gave up 2 bases and J gave up 4 bases, with 8 bases separating them. The CDR3 length is 12 residues. The germline gives CDR1 DFQATT, CDR2 SNEGSKA (reference sequence).

Concerning this clonotype itself: A much larger clone differs by one base, so this may be a read error. This rearrangement joins TRBV12-3 or TRBV12-4 to TRBJ2-3; 11 bases agree with TRBD2. The CDR3 has 15 amino acids. In nucleotides, the CDR3 is TGTGCCAGCAGTTCAACTAGCGGGGGCACAGATACGCGGTATTTT. It codes for CASSSTSGGTDTRYF.

At least ten counts were recorded for this clonotype. The chain uses TRBV9 and TRBJ2-7; D is unclear. Germline V gene data show CDR1 as SGDLS and CDR2 as YYNGEE. Trimming removed 2 bases at V and 4 bases at J, with 10 bases between. This CDR3 region has 13 residues. In DNA, the CDR3 is TGTGCCAGCAGCGTGGGCCTTTTATACGAGCAGTACTTC. It is translated as CASSVGLLYEQYF. The full variable domain, completed using reference TRBV9 and TRBJ2-7, is DSGVTQTPKHLITATGQRVTLRCSPRSGDLSVYWYQQSLDQGLQFLIQYYNGEERAKGNILERFSAQQFPDLHSELNLSSLELGDSALYFCASSVGLLYEQYFGPGTRLTVT.

This clonotype was seen repeatedly, ten times or more. Germline is not matched at one junction end, which may reflect a read error. The V call is TRBV6-5, the J call TRBJ1-6, with D unresolved. This CDR3 spans 14 amino acids. In germline, CDR1 is MNHEY, CDR2 SVGAGI. The DNA of the CDR3 is TGTGCCAGCAGTCACTCGATGTCCAGTGGACCCCTCCACTTT. This encodes CASSHSMSSGPLHF.

The CDR3 is CASSPERLPSYNEQFF. In nucleotides, the CDR3 is TGTGCCAGCAGCCCAGAGCGGTTACCCTCCTACAATGAGCAGTTCTTC. This chain connects TRBV7-2 to TRBJ2-1, with D possibly matching TRBD2 (5 bases). Trimming shortened V by 5 bases and J by 0 bases, and 14 bases separated the two germline ends. Germline CDR1 SGHTA, CDR2 FQGNSA. The CDR3 is made up of 16 amino acids.

In this sample, this clonotype turned up many times. V is TRBV27 and J is TRBJ1-2, with 12 bases that match TRBD1. The CDR3 extends over 13 amino acids. Germline CDR1 MNHEY, CDR2 SMNVEV (reference sequence). V shed 6 bases, J shed 8 bases, and the junction held 4 bases outside the gene matches. CDR3 in DNA: TGTGCCAGCAGGGGACAGGGGGCGTGGGGCTACACCTTC. The encoded protein is CASRGQGAWGYTF.

This clonotype occurred many times. The rearrangement links TRBV10-3 to TRBJ2-1; 12 bases map to TRBD1. CDR1 is ENHRY, CDR2 SYGVKD, per germline. V shed 5 bases and J 6 bases; nucleotides not matched to a gene: 8. This CDR3 is 16 amino acids long. CDR3 amino acids: CAISSPGQGAINEQFF. Here the CDR3 DNA reads TGTGCCATCAGTAGCCCGGGACAGGGGGCGATCAATGAGCAGTTCTTC.

This clonotype was found a few times. An end of the junction differs from the germline gene, which may be a read error. V is TRBV6-5 and J is TRBJ2-3, with 9 bases that match TRBD2. Germline values: CDR1 MNHEY, CDR2 SVGAGI. There are 17 residues in the CDR3. CDR3 in amino acids: CASSHSIQRGDTDTQYF. CDR3 coding DNA: TGTGCCAGCAGTCACTCGATCCAGCGGGGGGACACAGATACGCAGTATTTT.

This clonotype occurred a few times. V and J are TRBV19 and TRBJ1-2; 7 nucleotides agree with TRBD1. Germline CDR1 LNHDA, CDR2 SQIVND (reference sequence). This CDR3 comprises 12 residues. CDR3 amino acids: CARDDRDYGYTF. Written as DNA, the CDR3 is TGTGCTAGAGACGACAGGGACTATGGCTACACCTTC.

This clonotype has at least ten counts. The chain employs TRBV19 and TRBJ2-7; possible D gene TRBD2, 5 bases. The CDR3 extends over 14 amino acids. Germline values: CDR1 LNHDA, CDR2 SQIVND (reference sequence). The ends were cut back, 5 bases at V and 2 bases at J, with 13 bases in the middle. CDR3 DNA: TGTGCCAGTAGTCCGACCGGGAAGACCTACGAGCAGTACTTC. As protein: CASSPTGKTYEQYF.

The chain uses TRBV20-1 and TRBJ2-1; 7 nucleotides align to TRBD1. The ends lost 5 bases at V and 0 bases at J; junction bases unmatched: 7. Germline V gives CDR1 DFQATT, CDR2 SNEGSKA (reference sequence). The CDR3 has 15 residues. The DNA of the CDR3 is TGCAGTGCTTCCGAGACAGGGAGCTCCTACAATGAGCAGTTCTTC. Its protein product is CSASETGSSYNEQFF.

This clonotype has ten or more counts. This chain links TRBV12-3 or TRBV12-4 with TRBJ2-7; possible D gene TRBD1, 5 bases. Trimming shortened V by 1 base and J by 6 bases, and 13 bases separated the two germline ends. There are 14 residues in the CDR3. This CDR3 reads CASSLGRDGSEQYF. Written as DNA, the CDR3 is TGTGCCAGCAGTTTAGGCAGGGATGGGTCCGAGCAGTACTTC.

The chain links TRBV19 to TRBJ2-3; 9 bases line up with TRBD2. The V gene's germline CDR1 is LNHDA and CDR2 SQIVND (reference sequence). The V segment lost 9 bases and the J segment 2 bases; nucleotides outside the gene matches: 27. The CDR3 consists of 21 residues. The CDR3 loop is CASSWVSWQRGVYAPTDTQYF. In nucleotides, the CDR3 is TGTGCCAGCAGTTGGGTTTCGTGGCAGCGGGGGGTCTACGCCCCCACAGATACGCAGTATTTT.

As to this clonotype: This CDR3 is missing its conserved last phenylalanine or tryptophan, likely due to a read error. The DNA is left out, because the CDR3 cannot be placed on it with certainty; the CDR3 is given as TCRdb lists it. V is TRBV20-1 and J is TRBJ1-4. Germline CDR1 and CDR2: DFQATT and SNEGSKA (reference sequence). The CDR3 region is 9 residues in length, termini included. The CDR3 sequence is CSARSSGER.

This clonotype appeared many times. The rearrangement joins TRBV29-1 to TRBJ2-7, with 7 positions matching TRBD2. V shed 6 bases and J 3 bases; nucleotides not matched to a gene: 5. Germline V gene data show CDR1 as SQVTM and CDR2 as ANQGSEA. The CDR3 sequence is 12 residues long. CDR3 nucleotide sequence: TGCAGCGTCCGGGGGGTTGGCTACGAGCAGTACTTC. Amino acid sequence: CSVRGVGYEQYF.

This clonotype was seen many times. V is TRBV2 and J is TRBJ1-2, with no clear D. The CDR3 runs to 12 residues. CDR1 SNHLY and CDR2 FYNNEI come from the germline V gene. V dropped 4 bases and J dropped 1 base, with 4 bases sitting between them. The CDR3 nucleotides read TGTGCCAGCAGTGGGCGTAACTATGGCTACACCTTC. Translation gives CASSGRNYGYTF.